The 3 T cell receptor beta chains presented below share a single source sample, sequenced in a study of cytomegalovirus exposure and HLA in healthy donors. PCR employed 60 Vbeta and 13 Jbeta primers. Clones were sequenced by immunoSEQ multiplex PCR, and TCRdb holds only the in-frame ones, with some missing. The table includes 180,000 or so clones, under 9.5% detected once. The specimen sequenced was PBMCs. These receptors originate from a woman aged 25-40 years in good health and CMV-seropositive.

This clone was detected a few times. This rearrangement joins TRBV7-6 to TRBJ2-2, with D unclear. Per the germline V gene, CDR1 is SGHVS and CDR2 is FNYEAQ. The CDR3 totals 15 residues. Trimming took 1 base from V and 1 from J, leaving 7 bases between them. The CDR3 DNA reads TGTGCCAGCAGCTTAGGTCGGAGGAACACCGGGGAGCTGTTTTTT. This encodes CASSLGRRNTGELFF.

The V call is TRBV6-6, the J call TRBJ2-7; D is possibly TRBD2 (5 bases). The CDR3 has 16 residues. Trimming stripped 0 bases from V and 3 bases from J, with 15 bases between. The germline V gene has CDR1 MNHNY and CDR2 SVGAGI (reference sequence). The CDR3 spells CASSYSYNGKNYEQYF. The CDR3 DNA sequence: TGTGCCAGCAGTTACTCGTATAACGGGAAAAACTACGAGCAGTACTTC.

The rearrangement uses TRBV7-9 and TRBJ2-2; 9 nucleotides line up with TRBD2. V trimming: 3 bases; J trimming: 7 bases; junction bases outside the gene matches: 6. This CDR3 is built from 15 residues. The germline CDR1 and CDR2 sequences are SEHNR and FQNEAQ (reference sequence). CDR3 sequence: CASSFSGRRVGELFF. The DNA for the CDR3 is TGTGCCAGCAGCTTTAGCGGGAGAAGGGTCGGGGAGCTGTTTTTT.